This is a list of T cell receptor beta chains from one sample in a study of PD-L1 blockade in urothelial cancer. Assay used: immunoSEQ multiplex PCR; TCRdb lists only in-frame clones, some missing. The sample includes around 120,000 clones, over 75% of them seen just once. The sequences come from PBMCs, collected around atezolizumab (anti-PD-L1) treatment. The receptors originated from a man over 45 with urothelial cancer. Both conserved end residues are part of each CDR3. The order of the fields is D gene, J gene, clone size, V gene, CDR3 DNA, CDR3 protein. A D gene is named only where the DNA matches it firmly. Size tells how often a clone was seen (once, few, many) or the class of an expanded clone, and some rows leave it out.

>TRBD1|TRBJ1-6|few|TRBV7-8
TGTGCCAGCAGCTCGGGGACAGCGAACTATAATTCACCCCTCCACTTT
CASSSGTANYNSPLHF
>TRBD1|TRBJ2-1|NA|TRBV14
TGTGCCAGCAGCCAGGGACAGGGATGGATGGGCGAGCAGTTCTTC
CASSQGQGWMGEQFF
>TRBD1|TRBJ1-1|NA|TRBV5-6
TGTGCCAGCAGCTCTGGACAGGGGGAAATGAACACTGAAGCTTTCTTT
CASSSGQGEMNTEAFF
>NA|TRBJ2-3|NA|TRBV9
TGTGCCAGCAGCGTAGATTACAACACAGATACGCAGTATTTT
CASSVDYNTDTQYF
>TRBD1|TRBJ1-5|NA|TRBV28
TGTGCCAGCAGTTTCACAGGGGGAGGCAATCAGCCCCAGCATTTT
CASSFTGGGNQPQHF
>NA|TRBJ1-1|NA|TRBV7-6
TGTGCCAGCAGCTTAGGGCAGAAGAACACTGAAGCTTTCTTT
CASSLGQKNTEAFF
>TRBD1|TRBJ1-2|once|TRBV29-1
TGCAGCGTAGCTCAGGGGGCTGTAGGCTACACCTTC
CSVAQGAVGYTF
>NA|TRBJ2-1|NA|TRBV11-3
TGTGCCAGCAGCTCGGAGGGGAGCTCCTACAATGAGCAGTTCTTC
CASSSEGSSYNEQFF
>NA|TRBJ2-2|NA|TRBV18
TGTGCCAGCTCGCGGGACAGCGAGGCCACCGGGGAGCTGTTTTTT
CASSRDSEATGELFF
>TRBD2|TRBJ2-3|NA|TRBV6-1
TGTGCCAGCAGTGAGTGGGGACTAGGAACAGATACGCAGTATTTT
CASSEWGLGTDTQYF
>NA|TRBJ2-7|NA|TRBV2
TGTGCCAGCAAGGAGGGGGGGAATTACGAGCAGTACTTC
CASKEGGNYEQYF
>NA|TRBJ1-4|NA|TRBV28
TGTGCCAGCATTTCCAGGTTAACTAATGAAAAACTGTTTTTT
CASISRLTNEKLFF
>NA|TRBJ1-3|NA|TRBV11-1
TGTGCCAGCAGCCAAACACGTGCAGCGGGAAACACCATATATTTT
CASSQTRAAGNTIYF
>NA|TRBJ1-2|once|TRBV28
TGTGCCACCGCGGGGGTAATGGGGGGCTACACCTTC
CATAGVMGGYTF
>TRBD2|TRBJ2-7|NA|TRBV19
TGTGCCAGTAGTATTGGGACTAGCGGGTACGAGCAGTACTTC
CASSIGTSGYEQYF
>TRBD2|TRBJ2-2|NA|TRBV10-3
TGTGCCATCAGGGACGGACTAGCGGGAGGAACCGGGGAGCTGTTTTTT
CAIRDGLAGGTGELFF
>NA|TRBJ1-4|NA|TRBV7-2
TGTGCCAGCAGCTTATGGGGCGAACCAAATGAAAAACTGTTTTTT
CASSLWGEPNEKLFF
>NA|TRBJ2-7|NA|TRBV28
TGTGCCAGCAGCCTACACAAAACCCAGGGTACCTCCTACGAGCAGTACTTC
CASSLHKTQGTSYEQYF
>NA|TRBJ2-5|NA|TRBV2
TGTGCCAGCAGTGTAGAAGAGACCCAGTACTTC
CASSVEETQYF
>NA|TRBJ2-5|NA|TRBV6-5
TGTGCCAGCAGTTACCAGTACCAAGAGACCCAGTACTTC
CASSYQYQETQYF
>NA|TRBJ2-2|few|TRBV5-1
TGCGCCAGCAGCTTGTATCCGTTTAACACCGGGGAGCTGTTTTTT
CASSLYPFNTGELFF
>TRBD2|TRBJ2-3|NA|TRBV4-1
TGCGCCAGCAGCGGAACTAGCGGATTCACAGATACGCAGTATTTT
CASSGTSGFTDTQYF
>NA|TRBJ1-5|NA|TRBV28
TGTGCCAGCAGGCCAGGACAGACCAATCAGCCCCAGCATTTT
CASRPGQTNQPQHF
>NA|TRBJ2-7|NA|TRBV27
TGTGCCAGCAGTTTATCGACCCAGGGTAGCGGCGAGCAGTACTTC
CASSLSTQGSGEQYF
>TRBD2|TRBJ2-7|few|TRBV28
TGTGCCTCGCATTTCGGGGGAGGACTAGGCGAGCAGTACTTC
CASHFGGGLGEQYF
>TRBD1|TRBJ1-1|NA|TRBV7-6
TGTGCCAGCAGCTTAACCTTCACCGCGACAGGGTCGGGGACTGAAGCTTTCTTT
CASSLTFTATGSGTEAFF
>TRBD1|TRBJ2-3|NA|TRBV6-1
TGTGCCAGCGCTACAGGGGATACAGATACGCAGTATTTT
CASATGDTDTQYF